Given below is one TCR beta chain in context. The data belong to a study of blood T cell repertoires in COVID-19. TCRdb keeps only in-frame clones here, not all; method: immunoSEQ multiplex PCR. The repertoire holds about 280,000 clones, over 75% seen once, with roughly 14% in the top ten. Specimen: peripheral blood. This sequence was found in a human donor in a cohort sampled during active COVID-19.

This CDR3 reads CASSPAGIFSGANVLTF. As DNA, the CDR3 is TGTGCCAGTAGTCCGGCAGGGATATTCTCTGGGGCCAACGTCCTGACTTTC. J is TRBJ2-6 and V is TRBV19; D might be TRBD1 (5 bases). Germline V CDR1 and CDR2: LNHDA, SQIVND (reference sequence). The CDR3 has 17 amino acids. The germline V and J ends were trimmed by 5 bases and 0 bases, with 14 bases remaining between them. Looking up the rest from reference TRBV19 and TRBJ2-6 gives the full variable domain: DGGITQSPKYLFRKEGQNVTLSCEQNLNHDAMYWYRQDPGQGLRLIYYSQIVNDFQKGDIAEGYSVSREKKESFPLTVTSAQKNPTAFYLCASSPAGIFSGANVLTFGAGSRLTVL.